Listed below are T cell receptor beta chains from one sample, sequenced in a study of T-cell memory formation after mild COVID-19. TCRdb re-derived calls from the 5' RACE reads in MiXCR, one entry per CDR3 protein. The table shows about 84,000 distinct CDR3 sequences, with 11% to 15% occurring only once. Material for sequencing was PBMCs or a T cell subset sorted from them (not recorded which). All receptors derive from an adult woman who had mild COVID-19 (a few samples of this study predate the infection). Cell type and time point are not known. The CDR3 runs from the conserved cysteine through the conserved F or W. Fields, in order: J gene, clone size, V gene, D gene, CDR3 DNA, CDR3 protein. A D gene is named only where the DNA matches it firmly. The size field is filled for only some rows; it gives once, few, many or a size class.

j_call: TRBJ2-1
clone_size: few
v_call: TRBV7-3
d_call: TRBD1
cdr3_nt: TGTGCCAGCAGCTTAACAGGACAGGGTCTGGATGAGCAGTTCTTC
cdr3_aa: CASSLTGQGLDEQFF

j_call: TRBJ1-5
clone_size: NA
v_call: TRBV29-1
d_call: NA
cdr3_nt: TGCAGCGTGGAGGCGGAGGGGAATCAGCCCCAGCATTTT
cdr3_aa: CSVEAEGNQPQHF

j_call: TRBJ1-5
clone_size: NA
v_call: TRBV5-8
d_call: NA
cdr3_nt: TGTGCCAGCAGCTGGCGGGGTCAGCCCCAGCATTTT
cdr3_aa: CASSWRGQPQHF

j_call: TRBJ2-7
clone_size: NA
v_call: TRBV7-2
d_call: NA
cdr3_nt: TGTGCCAGCAGCTGGACCCAGGACAGCTACTACGAGCAGTACTTC
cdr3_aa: CASSWTQDSYYEQYF

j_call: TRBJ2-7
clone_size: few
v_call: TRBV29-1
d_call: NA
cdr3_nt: TGCAGCGTTGAAGATCTTTCCGGGCAGGGAGGAGACGAGCAGTACTTC
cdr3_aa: CSVEDLSGQGGDEQYF

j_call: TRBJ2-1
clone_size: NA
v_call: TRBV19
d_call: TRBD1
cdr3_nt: TGTGCCAGTAGTCCGGGACAGATAAATGAGCAGTTCTTC
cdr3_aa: CASSPGQINEQFF

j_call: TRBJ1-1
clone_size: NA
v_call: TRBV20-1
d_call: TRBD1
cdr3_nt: TGCAGTGCTAGAGAAGGAGGGGGCATGAACACTGAAGCTTTCTTT
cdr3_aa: CSAREGGGMNTEAFF

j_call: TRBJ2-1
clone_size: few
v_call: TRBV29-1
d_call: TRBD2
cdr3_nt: TGCAGCGTTCAACTAGCGGGCTACAATGAGCAGTTCTTC
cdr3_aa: CSVQLAGYNEQFF

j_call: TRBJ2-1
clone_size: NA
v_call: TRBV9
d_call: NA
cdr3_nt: TGTGCCAGCAGCGTAGGGGGACCAACCCATGAGCAGTTCTTC
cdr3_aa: CASSVGGPTHEQFF

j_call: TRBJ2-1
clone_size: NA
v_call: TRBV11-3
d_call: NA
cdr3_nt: TGTGCCAGCAGCTCCCGAACTAGCTTGATGAATGAGCAGTTCTTC
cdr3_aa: CASSSRTSLMNEQFF

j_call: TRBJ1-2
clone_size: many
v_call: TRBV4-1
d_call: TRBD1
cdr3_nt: TGCGCCAGCAGCCAAGAAGCAGGGGGCTCCATCGACTATGGCTACACCTTC
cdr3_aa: CASSQEAGGSIDYGYTF

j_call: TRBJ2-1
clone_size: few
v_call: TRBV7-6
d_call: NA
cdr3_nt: TGTGCCAGCAGCTTAGGCCTTTCCTACAATGAGCAGTTCTTC
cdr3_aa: CASSLGLSYNEQFF

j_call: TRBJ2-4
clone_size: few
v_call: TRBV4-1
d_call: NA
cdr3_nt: TGCGCCAGCAGCCAGCAGCTAAGTCGAGGGAGGAACATTCAGTACTTC
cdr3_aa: CASSQQLSRGRNIQYF

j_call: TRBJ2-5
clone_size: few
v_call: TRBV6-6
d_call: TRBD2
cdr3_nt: TGTGCCAGCAGTCTAGCGGGGGGGGAAGAGACCCAGTACTTC
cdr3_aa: CASSLAGGEETQYF

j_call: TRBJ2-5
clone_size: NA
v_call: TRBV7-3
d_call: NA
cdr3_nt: TGTGCCAGCAGCTTAAGTGGCTACGTACAAGAGACCCAGTACTTC
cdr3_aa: CASSLSGYVQETQYF

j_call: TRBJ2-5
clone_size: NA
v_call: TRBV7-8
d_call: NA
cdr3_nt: TGTGCCAGCAGCCCTATAAGGGAAGAGACCCAGTACTTC
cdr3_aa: CASSPIREETQYF

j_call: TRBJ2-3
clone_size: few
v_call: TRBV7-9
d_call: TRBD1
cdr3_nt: TGTGCCAGCAGCTTGACAGGGTCTAGCACAGATACGCAGTATTTT
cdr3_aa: CASSLTGSSTDTQYF

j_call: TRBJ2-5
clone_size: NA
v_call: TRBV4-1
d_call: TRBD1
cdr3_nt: TGCGCCAGCAGCCAAGGGACAGGGGAGGAAGAGACCCAGTACTTC
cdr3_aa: CASSQGTGEEETQYF

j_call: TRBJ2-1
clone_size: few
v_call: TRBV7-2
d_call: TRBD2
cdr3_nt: TGTGCCAGCAGCTCCGCACTAGCGGCCGCCCTTAATGAGCAGTTCTTC
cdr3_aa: CASSSALAAALNEQFF

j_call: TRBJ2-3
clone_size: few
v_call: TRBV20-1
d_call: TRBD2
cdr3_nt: TGCAGTGCTAGAGATCGGGGGGGCGCTAACTACTTAGATACGCAGTATTTT
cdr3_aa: CSARDRGGANYLDTQYF

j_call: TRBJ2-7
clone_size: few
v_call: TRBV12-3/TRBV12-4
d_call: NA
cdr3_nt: TGTGCCAGCAGTTTGACAGGCCCCTCCGGCGAGCAGTACTTC
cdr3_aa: CASSLTGPSGEQYF

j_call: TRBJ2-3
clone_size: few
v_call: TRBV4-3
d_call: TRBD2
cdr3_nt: TGCGCCAGCAGCCAAGAGGTAGCGGGGGCAGATACGCAGTATTTT
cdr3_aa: CASSQEVAGADTQYF

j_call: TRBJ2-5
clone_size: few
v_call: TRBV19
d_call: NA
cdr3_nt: TGTGCCAGTGGCGTCGGGACGGGGGAAGAGACCCAGTACTTC
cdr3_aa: CASGVGTGEETQYF

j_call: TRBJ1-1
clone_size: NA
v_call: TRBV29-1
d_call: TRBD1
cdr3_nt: TGCAGCGTTGAACAGGGGGGCGCCGAGCGCACTGAAGCTTTCTTT
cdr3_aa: CSVEQGGAERTEAFF

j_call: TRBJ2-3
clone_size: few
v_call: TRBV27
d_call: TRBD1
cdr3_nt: TGTGCCAGCAGCCCCTTGGGGTTCACATCAGGGGGCGGCACAGATACGCAGTATTTT
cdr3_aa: CASSPLGFTSGGGTDTQYF

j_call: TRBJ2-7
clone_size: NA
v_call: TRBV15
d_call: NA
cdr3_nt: TGTGCCACCAGAGAACAGGGTAACGAGCAGTACTTC
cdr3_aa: CATREQGNEQYF

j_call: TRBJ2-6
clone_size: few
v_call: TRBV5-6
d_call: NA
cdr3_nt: TGTGCCAGCAGCTTTGGGTCCTCTGGGGCCAACGTCCTGACTTTC
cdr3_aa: CASSFGSSGANVLTF

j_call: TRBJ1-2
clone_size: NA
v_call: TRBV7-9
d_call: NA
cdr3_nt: TGTGCCAGCAGCCCCCGCCCCCAGAGGGACGCACAAAACTATGGCTACACCTTC
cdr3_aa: CASSPRPQRDAQNYGYTF

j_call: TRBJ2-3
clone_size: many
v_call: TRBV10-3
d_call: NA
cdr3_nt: TGTGCCATCAGTGAATCTGACCCTAGGGATACGCAGTATTTT
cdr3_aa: CAISESDPRDTQYF

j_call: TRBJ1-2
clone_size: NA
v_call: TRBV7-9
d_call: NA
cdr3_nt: TGTGCCAGCAGCTTATCGAGCGGGGAGGTATCGAATGGCTACACCTTC
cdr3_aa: CASSLSSGEVSNGYTF

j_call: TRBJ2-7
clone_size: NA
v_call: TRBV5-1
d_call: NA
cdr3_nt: TGCGCCAGCAGCTTGACTTGGGGAGCCTACGAGCAGTACTTC
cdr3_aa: CASSLTWGAYEQYF

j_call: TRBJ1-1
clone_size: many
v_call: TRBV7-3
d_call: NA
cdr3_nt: TGTGCCAGCAGCTTATTAGGGGAGGGTTCTGAAGCTTTCTTT
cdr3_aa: CASSLLGEGSEAFF

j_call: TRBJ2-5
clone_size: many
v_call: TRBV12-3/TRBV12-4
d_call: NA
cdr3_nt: TGTGCCAGCAGTCCGGTCGCCCAAGAGACCCAGTACTTC
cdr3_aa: CASSPVAQETQYF

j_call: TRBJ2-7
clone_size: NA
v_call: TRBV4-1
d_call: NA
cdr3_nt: TGCGCCAGCAGCCATGGGACCCAGTCCTACGAGCAGTACTTC
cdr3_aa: CASSHGTQSYEQYF

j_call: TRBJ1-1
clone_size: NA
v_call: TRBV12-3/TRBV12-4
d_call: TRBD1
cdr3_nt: TGTGCCAGCGTAGGATTAGGGACAGCTAACACTGAAGCTTTCTTT
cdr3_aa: CASVGLGTANTEAFF